This T cell receptor beta chain was profiled in a study of breast tumors, draining lymph nodes, adjacent tissues. Study observations and caveats: Tumor T cell lymph node origin was a supported hypothesis, not proven. Tumor repertoires ranked between lymph nodes and nontumor tissue in diversity, with V and J gene preferences.

TCRdb independently ran MiXCR on the multiplex PCR reads; one entry per CDR3 protein. The sample holds around 25,000 distinct CDR3 sequences, around 23% seen once. This clonotype was detected a few times. Its antigen remains unknown. Trimming stripped 4 bases from V and 8 bases from J, with 19 bases between. CDR1 is SGHKS and CDR2 is YYEKEE in the germline V gene (reference sequence). This CDR3 has 16 residues. The specimen sequenced was breast tumor tissue. The receptor comes from a female donor with breast cancer. Some clones in this sample may be carry-over from other donors' samples. The chain recombines TRBV5-5 with TRBJ1-6; D is perhaps TRBD1 (5 bases). The CDR3 spells CASSVLGDGGDSPLHF. The CDR3 DNA reads as TGTGCCAGCAGCGTGTTGGGGGACGGTGGCGATTCACCCCTCCACTTT.